Listed below are T cell receptor beta chains from one sample, sequenced in a study of T-cell memory formation after mild COVID-19. TCRdb reprocessed the 5' RACE reads via MiXCR and lists one record per CDR3 protein. The table records roughly 400,000 distinct CDR3 sequences, roughly 15% of them present only once. Material for sequencing was PBMCs or a T cell subset sorted from them (not recorded which). Receptors were obtained from a man aged 18 to 29 who had mild COVID-19 (a few samples of this study predate the infection). Cell type and time point are not known. The CDR3 runs from the conserved cysteine through the conserved F or W. A D gene is named only where the DNA matches it firmly. Expanded clones are given a class, and other clones once, few, many or no size at all.

V: TRBV5-6; J: TRBJ1-1; length: 14; D: .; size: few; CDR3: CASSLVQAGAEAFF; DNA: TGTGCCAGCAGCTTGGTCCAAGCAGGCGCTGAAGCTTTCTTT
V: TRBV5-1; J: TRBJ1-1; length: 15; D: .; size: few; CDR3: CANHLSDGLNTEAFF; DNA: TGCGCCAACCACCTCTCTGACGGATTGAACACTGAAGCTTTCTTT
V: TRBV20-1; J: TRBJ1-2; length: 14; D: .; size: .; CDR3: CSARKREADYGYTF; DNA: TGCAGTGCTAGGAAGAGGGAGGCCGACTATGGCTACACCTTC
V: TRBV6-1; J: TRBJ1-6; length: 13; D: .; size: .; CDR3: CASSETGGSPLHF; DNA: TGTGCCAGCAGTGAAACGGGTGGTTCACCCCTCCACTTT
V: TRBV4-2; J: TRBJ2-5; length: 15; D: TRBD2; size: many; CDR3: CASSQGAGGQETQYF; DNA: TGTGCCAGCAGCCAAGGGGCGGGGGGGCAAGAGACCCAGTACTTC
V: TRBV14; J: TRBJ1-1; length: 13; D: .; size: .; CDR3: CASSQESYTEAFF; DNA: TGTGCCAGCAGCCAGGAAAGTTACACTGAAGCTTTCTTT
V: TRBV6-2/TRBV6-3; J: TRBJ2-5; length: 12; D: .; size: few; CDR3: CAIGQKQETQYF; DNA: TGTGCCATCGGACAGAAACAAGAGACCCAGTACTTC
V: TRBV7-9; J: TRBJ1-5; length: 14; D: TRBD1; size: few; CDR3: CASSGIDRDQPQHF; DNA: TGTGCCAGCAGCGGGATTGACAGGGACCAGCCCCAGCATTTT
V: TRBV6-1; J: TRBJ1-2; length: 12; D: .; size: few; CDR3: CASQVGAGGYTF; DNA: TGTGCCAGCCAGGTCGGGGCGGGTGGCTACACCTTC
V: TRBV6-5; J: TRBJ2-5; length: 13; D: TRBD1; size: few; CDR3: CASRTGLAETQYF; DNA: TGTGCCAGCAGGACAGGGTTGGCAGAGACCCAGTACTTC
V: TRBV27; J: TRBJ1-1; length: 13; D: .; size: few; CDR3: CASSFSLITEAFF; DNA: TGTGCCAGCAGTTTTTCCCTGATCACTGAAGCTTTCTTT
V: TRBV29-1; J: TRBJ1-2; length: 14; D: .; size: .; CDR3: CSVAQGQPPYGYTF; DNA: TGCAGCGTTGCCCAGGGCCAACCTCCCTATGGCTACACCTTC
V: TRBV11-2; J: TRBJ2-5; length: 17; D: TRBD2; size: .; CDR3: CASSPAPGLAAPGAQYF; DNA: TGTGCCAGCAGCCCCGCCCCGGGACTAGCGGCCCCGGGGGCCCAGTACTTC
V: TRBV12-3/TRBV12-4; J: TRBJ2-5; length: 16; D: TRBD1; size: .; CDR3: CASSSHRTGRQETQYF; DNA: TGTGCCAGCAGTTCCCACAGGACAGGCCGCCAAGAGACCCAGTACTTC
V: TRBV20-1; J: TRBJ2-5; length: 14; D: TRBD1; size: .; CDR3: CSARDGTDQETQYF; DNA: TGCAGTGCTAGAGACGGGACAGACCAAGAGACCCAGTACTTC
V: TRBV14; J: TRBJ2-3; length: 14; D: TRBD1; size: many; CDR3: CASSLGQWSDTQYF; DNA: TGTGCCAGCAGCCTGGGACAGTGGTCAGATACGCAGTATTTT
V: TRBV29-1; J: TRBJ1-5; length: 15; D: .; size: .; CDR3: CSVDISEGSNQTQHF; DNA: TGCAGCGTTGACATTAGCGAGGGGAGCAATCAGACCCAGCATTTT
V: TRBV14; J: TRBJ1-1; length: 15; D: TRBD1; size: .; CDR3: CASSQVLTGGYEAFF; DNA: TGTGCCAGCAGCCAAGTGCTAACAGGGGGCTATGAAGCTTTCTTT
V: TRBV7-2; J: TRBJ1-1; length: 15; D: .; size: many; CDR3: CASSFSAQSGTEAFF; DNA: TGTGCCAGCAGCTTTTCTGCCCAATCGGGCACTGAAGCTTTCTTT
V: TRBV19; J: TRBJ2-2; length: 12; D: TRBD2; size: .; CDR3: CASRREGGELFF; DNA: TGTGCCAGTCGGAGGGAGGGCGGGGAGCTGTTTTTT
V: TRBV7-9; J: TRBJ1-4; length: 16; D: TRBD1; size: few; CDR3: CASSLPDRGPDEKLFF; DNA: TGTGCCAGCAGCTTACCTGACAGGGGGCCGGATGAAAAACTGTTTTTT
V: TRBV7-2; J: TRBJ2-1; length: 13; D: .; size: many; CDR3: CASSLAVYNEQFF; DNA: TGTGCCAGCAGCTTAGCTGTGTACAATGAGCAGTTCTTC
V: TRBV6-6; J: TRBJ2-4; length: 14; D: .; size: few; CDR3: CASSYGQAKNIQYF; DNA: TGTGCCAGCAGTTACGGACAGGCCAAAAACATTCAGTACTTC
V: TRBV5-1; J: TRBJ1-1; length: 14; D: .; size: many; CDR3: CASSLNGDWTEAFF; DNA: TGCGCCAGCAGCTTAAACGGGGATTGGACTGAAGCTTTCTTT
V: TRBV28; J: TRBJ2-5; length: 11; D: .; size: few; CDR3: CASRTFGTQYF; DNA: TGTGCCAGCAGGACTTTCGGGACCCAGTACTTC
V: TRBV7-5; J: TRBJ2-1; length: 15; D: .; size: few; CDR3: CISVPEAPARDEQFF; DNA: .
V: TRBV5-1; J: TRBJ1-1; length: 14; D: .; size: few; CDR3: CASSLRTAKNEAFF; DNA: TGCGCCAGCAGCTTGAGGACAGCCAAAAATGAAGCTTTCTTT
V: TRBV4-2; J: TRBJ2-7; length: 15; D: .; size: few; CDR3: CASSQVVNRDYEQYF; DNA: TGTGCCAGCAGCCAAGTAGTCAACCGAGACTACGAGCAGTACTTC
V: TRBV12-3/TRBV12-4; J: TRBJ2-2; length: 14; D: TRBD2; size: .; CDR3: CASSPTSGGGFRFF; DNA: TGTGCCAGCAGCCCAACTTCCGGGGGGGGCTTCCGGTTTTTT
V: TRBV2; J: TRBJ1-2; length: 16; D: TRBD1; size: few; CDR3: CASKAGQGVYDYGYTF; DNA: TGTGCCAGCAAGGCGGGACAGGGGGTTTACGACTATGGCTACACCTTC
V: TRBV2; J: TRBJ2-1; length: 14; D: .; size: .; CDR3: CASRRQGFYNEQFF; DNA: TGTGCCAGCAGGCGGCAGGGGTTTTACAATGAGCAGTTCTTC
V: TRBV7-2; J: TRBJ2-7; length: 15; D: .; size: .; CDR3: CASSRGGDISYEQYF; DNA: TGTGCCAGCAGCCGAGGGGGGGACATCTCCTACGAGCAGTACTTC
V: TRBV9; J: TRBJ2-5; length: 14; D: .; size: few; CDR3: CASSEAQLRETQYF; DNA: TGTGCCAGCAGCGAGGCACAGCTACGAGAGACCCAGTACTTC
V: TRBV7-2; J: TRBJ1-2; length: 14; D: .; size: .; CDR3: CASSLATAWHGYTF; DNA: TGTGCCAGCAGCTTAGCCACAGCATGGCACGGCTACACCTTC
V: TRBV5-1; J: TRBJ1-3; length: 16; D: .; size: .; CDR3: CASSLVGSRHGNTIYF; DNA: TGCGCCAGCAGCTTGGTAGGCTCCAGGCATGGAAACACCATATATTTT
V: TRBV5-1; J: TRBJ1-2; length: 13; D: .; size: .; CDR3: CASRDDINYGYTF; DNA: TGCGCCAGCAGGGACGACATCAACTATGGCTACACCTTC
V: TRBV5-4; J: TRBJ2-3; length: 13; D: .; size: .; CDR3: CASSPLVSETQYF; DNA: TGTGCCAGCAGCCCCTTAGTGAGTGAAACGCAGTATTTT
V: TRBV20-1; J: TRBJ2-2; length: 15; D: .; size: few; CDR3: CSARDQGGWTGELFF; DNA: TGCAGTGCTAGAGATCAGGGGGGGTGGACCGGGGAGCTGTTTTTT